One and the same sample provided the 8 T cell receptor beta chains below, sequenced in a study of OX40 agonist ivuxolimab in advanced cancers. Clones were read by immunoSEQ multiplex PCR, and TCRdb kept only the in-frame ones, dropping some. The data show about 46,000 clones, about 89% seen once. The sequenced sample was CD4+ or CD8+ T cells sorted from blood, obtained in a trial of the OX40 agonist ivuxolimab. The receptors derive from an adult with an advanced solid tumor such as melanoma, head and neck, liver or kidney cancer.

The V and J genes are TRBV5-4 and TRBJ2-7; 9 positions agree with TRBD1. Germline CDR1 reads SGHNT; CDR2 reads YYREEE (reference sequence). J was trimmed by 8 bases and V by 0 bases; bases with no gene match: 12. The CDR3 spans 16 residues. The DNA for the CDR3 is TGTGCCAGCAGCTTGGCCACGGGACCGGACAGGGGACAGCAGTACTTC. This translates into CASSLATGPDRGQQYF.

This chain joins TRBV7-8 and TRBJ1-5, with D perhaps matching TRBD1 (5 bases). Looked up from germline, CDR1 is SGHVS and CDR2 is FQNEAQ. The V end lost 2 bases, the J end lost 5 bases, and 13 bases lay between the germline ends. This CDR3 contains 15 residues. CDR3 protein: CASSLLTGVHQPQHF. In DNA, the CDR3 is TGTGCCAGCAGCTTACTTACAGGAGTTCATCAGCCCCAGCATTTT.

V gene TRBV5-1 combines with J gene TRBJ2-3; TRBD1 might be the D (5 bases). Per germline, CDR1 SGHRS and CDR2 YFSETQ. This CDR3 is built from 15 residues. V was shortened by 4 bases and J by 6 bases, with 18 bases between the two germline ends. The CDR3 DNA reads TGCGCCAGCAGCCCCACAGGAAACGTCTGGGATACGCAGTATTTT. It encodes CASSPTGNVWDTQYF.

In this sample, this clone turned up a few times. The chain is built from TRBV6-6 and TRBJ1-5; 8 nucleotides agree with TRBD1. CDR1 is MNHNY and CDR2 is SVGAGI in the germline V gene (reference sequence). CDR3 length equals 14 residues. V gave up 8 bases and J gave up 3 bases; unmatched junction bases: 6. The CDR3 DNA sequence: TGTGCCAGCGTTACAGGGGGGTCCAATCAGCCCCAGCATTTT. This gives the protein CASVTGGSNQPQHF.

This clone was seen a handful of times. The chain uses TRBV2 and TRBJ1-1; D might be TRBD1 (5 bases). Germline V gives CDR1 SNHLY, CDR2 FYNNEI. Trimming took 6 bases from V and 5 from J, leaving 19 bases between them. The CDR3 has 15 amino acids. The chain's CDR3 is CASRAGDRSGTEAFF. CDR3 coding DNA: TGTGCCAGCAGGGCCGGGGACCGATCGGGGACTGAAGCTTTCTTT.

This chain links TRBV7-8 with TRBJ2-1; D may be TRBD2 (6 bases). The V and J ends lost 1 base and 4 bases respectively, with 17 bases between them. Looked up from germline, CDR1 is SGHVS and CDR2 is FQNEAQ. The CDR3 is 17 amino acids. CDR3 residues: CASSLVSGPAGYNEQFF. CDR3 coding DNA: TGTGCCAGCAGCTTAGTAAGTGGTCCGGCGGGATACAATGAGCAGTTCTTC.

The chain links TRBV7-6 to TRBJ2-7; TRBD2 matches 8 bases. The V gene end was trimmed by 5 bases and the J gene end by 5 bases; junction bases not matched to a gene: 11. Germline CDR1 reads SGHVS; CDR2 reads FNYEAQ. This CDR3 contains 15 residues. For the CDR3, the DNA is TGTGCCAGCAGCAGCCTGGGGCTAGCGGGCGACGAGCAGTACTTC. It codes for CASSSLGLAGDEQYF.

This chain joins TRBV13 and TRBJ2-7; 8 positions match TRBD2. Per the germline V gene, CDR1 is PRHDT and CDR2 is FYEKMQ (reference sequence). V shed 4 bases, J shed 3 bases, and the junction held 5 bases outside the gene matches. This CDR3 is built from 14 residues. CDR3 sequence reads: CASSSEGLVYEQYF. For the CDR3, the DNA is TGTGCCAGCAGCTCAGAGGGACTAGTCTACGAGCAGTACTTC.